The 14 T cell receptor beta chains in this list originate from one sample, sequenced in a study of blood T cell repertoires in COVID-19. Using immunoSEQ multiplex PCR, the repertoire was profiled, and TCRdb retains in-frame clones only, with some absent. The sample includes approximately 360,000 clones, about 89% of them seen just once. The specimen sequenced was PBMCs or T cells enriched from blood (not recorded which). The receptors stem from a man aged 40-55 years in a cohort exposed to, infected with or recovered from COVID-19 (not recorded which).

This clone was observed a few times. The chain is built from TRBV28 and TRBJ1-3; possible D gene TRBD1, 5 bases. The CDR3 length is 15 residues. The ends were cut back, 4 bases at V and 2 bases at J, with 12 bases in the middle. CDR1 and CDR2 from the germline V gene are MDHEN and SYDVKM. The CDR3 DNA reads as TGTGCCAGCAGTTCCACCAGGGTCACTGGAAACACCATATATTTT. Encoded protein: CASSSTRVTGNTIYF.

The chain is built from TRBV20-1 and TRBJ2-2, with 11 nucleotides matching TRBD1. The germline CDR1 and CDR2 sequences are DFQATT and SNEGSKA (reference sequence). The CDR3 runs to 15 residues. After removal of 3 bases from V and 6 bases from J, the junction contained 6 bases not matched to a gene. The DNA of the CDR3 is TGCAGTGCTAGTCCGCGGGACAGGGGGGCCGGGGAGCTGTTTTTT. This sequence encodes CSASPRDRGAGELFF.

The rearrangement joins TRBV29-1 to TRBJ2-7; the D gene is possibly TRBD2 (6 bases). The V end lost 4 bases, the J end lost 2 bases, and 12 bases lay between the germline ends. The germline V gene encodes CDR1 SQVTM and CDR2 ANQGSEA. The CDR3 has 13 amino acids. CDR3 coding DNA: TGCAGCGTTGTGTCGGGAGAAGCCTACGAGCAGTACTTC. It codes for CSVVSGEAYEQYF.

The CDR3 nucleotides read TGCGCCAGCAGCTTGGTTCGGACTAGAGGACCGACGGGGTCTTACGAGCAGTACTTC. Translated: CASSLVRTRGPTGSYEQYF. V usage is TRBV5-1 and J usage is TRBJ2-7; 7 bases agree with TRBD2. Unmatched junction bases numbered 19, after V lost 0 bases and J lost 4 bases. Germline V gene data show CDR1 as SGHRS and CDR2 as YFSETQ. The CDR3 sequence is 19 residues long.

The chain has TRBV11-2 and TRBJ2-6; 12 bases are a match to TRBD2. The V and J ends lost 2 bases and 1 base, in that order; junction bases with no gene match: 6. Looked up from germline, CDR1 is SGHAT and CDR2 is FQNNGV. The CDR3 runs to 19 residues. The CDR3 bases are TGTGCCAGCAGCTTATATCGGACTAGCGGGGAGTCTGGGGCCAACGTCCTGACTTTC. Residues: CASSLYRTSGESGANVLTF.

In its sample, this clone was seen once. The CDR3 region is CASSYAAGESYEQYF. Written as DNA, the CDR3 is TGTGCCAGCAGTTACGCCGCAGGGGAAAGCTACGAGCAGTACTTC. V is TRBV6-6 and J is TRBJ2-7; the D gene is possibly TRBD1 (6 bases). This CDR3 is built from 15 residues. Germline assignment: CDR1 MNHNY and CDR2 SVGAGI (reference sequence). V was clipped by 2 bases and J by 3 bases, with 14 bases between them.

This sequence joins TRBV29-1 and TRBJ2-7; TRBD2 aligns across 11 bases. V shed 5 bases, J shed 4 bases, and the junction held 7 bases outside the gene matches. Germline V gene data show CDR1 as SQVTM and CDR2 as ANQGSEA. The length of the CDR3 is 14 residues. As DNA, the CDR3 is TGCAGCGTTCGACTAGCGGGACGAGGGTACGAGCAGTACTTC. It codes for CSVRLAGRGYEQYF.

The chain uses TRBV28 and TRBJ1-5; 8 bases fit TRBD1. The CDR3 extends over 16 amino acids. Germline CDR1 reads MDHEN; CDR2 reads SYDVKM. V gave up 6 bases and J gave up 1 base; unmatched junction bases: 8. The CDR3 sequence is CASRASGTGSNQPQHF. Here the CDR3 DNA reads TGTGCCAGCAGGGCGTCCGGGACAGGAAGCAATCAGCCCCAGCATTTT.

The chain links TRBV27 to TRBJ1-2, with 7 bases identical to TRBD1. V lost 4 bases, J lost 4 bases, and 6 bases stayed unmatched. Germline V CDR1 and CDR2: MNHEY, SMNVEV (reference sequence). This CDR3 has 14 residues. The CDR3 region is CASSSTGTPYGYTF. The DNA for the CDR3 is TGTGCCAGCAGTTCGACAGGGACCCCCTATGGCTACACCTTC.

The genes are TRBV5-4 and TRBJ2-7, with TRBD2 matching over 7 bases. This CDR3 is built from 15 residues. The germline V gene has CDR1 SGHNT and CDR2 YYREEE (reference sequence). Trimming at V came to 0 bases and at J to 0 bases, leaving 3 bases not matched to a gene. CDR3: CASSLGGGRSYEQYF. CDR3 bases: TGTGCCAGCAGCTTGGGCGGGGGACGCTCCTACGAGCAGTACTTC.

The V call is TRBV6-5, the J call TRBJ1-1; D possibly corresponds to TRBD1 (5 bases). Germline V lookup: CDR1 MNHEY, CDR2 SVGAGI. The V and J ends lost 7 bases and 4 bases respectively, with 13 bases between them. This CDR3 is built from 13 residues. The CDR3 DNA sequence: TGTGCCAGCAACGACAGATGGGGCACTGAAGCTTTCTTT. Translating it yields CASNDRWGTEAFF.

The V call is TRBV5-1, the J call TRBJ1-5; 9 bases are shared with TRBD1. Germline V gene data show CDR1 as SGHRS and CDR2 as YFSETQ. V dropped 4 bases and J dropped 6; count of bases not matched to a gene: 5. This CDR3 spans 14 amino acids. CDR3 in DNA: TGCGCCAGCAGCCCACAGGGGGCCAGTCAGCCCCAGCATTTT. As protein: CASSPQGASQPQHF.

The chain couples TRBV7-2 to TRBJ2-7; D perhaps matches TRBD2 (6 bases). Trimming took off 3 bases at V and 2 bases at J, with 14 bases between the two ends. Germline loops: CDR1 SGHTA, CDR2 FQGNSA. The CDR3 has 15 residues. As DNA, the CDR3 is TGTGCCAGCAGCTTGAGTTCGGGACTCCCCTACGAGCAGTACTTC. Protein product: CASSLSSGLPYEQYF. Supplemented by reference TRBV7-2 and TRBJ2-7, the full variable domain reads GAGVSQSPSNKVTEKGKDVELRCDPISGHTALYWYRQSLGQGLEFLIYFQGNSAPDKSGLPSDRFSAERTGGSVSTLTIQRTQQEDSAVYLCASSLSSGLPYEQYFGPGTRLTVT.

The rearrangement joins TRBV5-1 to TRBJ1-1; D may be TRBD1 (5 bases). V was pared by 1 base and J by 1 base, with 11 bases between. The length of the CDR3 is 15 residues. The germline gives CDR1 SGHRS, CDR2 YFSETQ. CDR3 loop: CASSLQDGANTEAFF. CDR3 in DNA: TGCGCCAGCAGCTTGCAGGATGGGGCGAACACTGAAGCTTTCTTT. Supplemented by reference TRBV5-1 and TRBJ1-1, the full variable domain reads KAGVTQTPRYLIKTRGQQVTLSCSPISGHRSVSWYQQTPGQGLQFLFEYFSETQRNKGNFPGRFSGRQFSNSRSEMNVSTLELGDSALYLCASSLQDGANTEAFFGQGTRLTVV.